Listed here are 26 T cell receptor beta chains from one sample, sequenced in a study of T-cell reconstitution after alpha-beta-depleted transplantation in children. Library preparation (for TCRbeta) was performed with unique molecular identifiers. A single record per CDR3 protein comes from TCRdb applying MiXCR to the PCR reads. Among fewer than 700,000 distinct CDR3 sequences listed, 13% were seen once. The sample here was PBMCs, mostly from graft donor cells, taken 360 days after TCRalphabeta/CD19-depleted stem cell transplant. The receptors were gathered from a male patient aged 5 to 17 who had a stem cell transplant for acute myeloid leukemia, so the T cells may come from the graft donor.

This clonotype has more than one count but fewer than ten. This chain joins TRBV7-2 and TRBJ1-1; the D is unclear. CDR1 is SGHTA, CDR2 FQGNSA, per germline. This CDR3 contains 14 residues. The V end lost 1 base, the J end lost 4 bases, and 10 bases lay between the germline ends. In nucleotides, the CDR3 is TGTGCCAGCAGCTTAGGATACGTCGGCACTGAAGCTTTCTTT. This encodes CASSLGYVGTEAFF.

Only a few counts were recorded for this clonotype. This likely comes from a read error, as the CDR3 has no conserved phenylalanine or tryptophan at its end. V usage is TRBV7-9 and J usage is TRBJ1-1, with D possibly being TRBD1 (5 bases). Trimming removed 5 bases from V and 4 bases from J, with 14 bases in between. There are 14 residues in the CDR3. Germline V gene sequence: CDR1 SEHNR, CDR2 FQNEAQ (reference sequence). The CDR3 region has the DNA TGTGCCAGCAGCCCCCAGAGGGGATTCACTGAAGCTTTCTGT. This codes for CASSPQRGFTEAFC.

The CDR3 DNA reads TGTGCCAGCAGCTTAGGGCTCAGGGGGCATTCCGAGCAGTACTTC. Protein sequence: CASSLGLRGHSEQYF. The rearrangement links TRBV7-8 to TRBJ2-7, with 8 bases identical to TRBD1. Germline V gene data show CDR1 as SGHVS and CDR2 as FQNEAQ. CDR3 length: 15 residues. V trimming: 1 base; J trimming: 6 bases; junction bases outside the gene matches: 8. The variable domain in full, completed from reference TRBV7-8 and TRBJ2-7, reads GAGVSQSPRYKVAKRGQDVALRCDPISGHVSLFWYQQALGQGPEFLTYFQNEAQLDKSGLPSDRFFAERPEGSVSTLKIQRTQQEDSAVYLCASSLGLRGHSEQYFGPGTRLTVT.

This clonotype has a count of ten or more. The rearrangement uses TRBV29-1 and TRBJ1-5; D is ambiguous. Deletions cut 3 bases from V and 4 bases from J, with 10 bases between. Germline CDR1 SQVTM, CDR2 ANQGSEA. This CDR3 contains 13 residues. The CDR3 DNA sequence: TGCAGCGTTGAGGCTGGAGCAAATCAGCCCCAGCATTTT. It encodes CSVEAGANQPQHF.

This clonotype appeared a few times. The chain is built from TRBV7-2 and TRBJ2-7, with 7 bases identical to TRBD2. The V gene end was trimmed by 4 bases and the J gene end by 0 bases; junction bases not matched to a gene: 12. Germline V gives CDR1 SGHTA, CDR2 FQGNSA. This CDR3 contains 17 residues. CDR3 nucleotides: TGTGCCAGCAGCTCACCCGTCTTGGCGGGAGCCTCCTACGAGCAGTACTTC. Its translation: CASSSPVLAGASYEQYF.

This clonotype was observed at least ten times. The chain combines TRBV29-1 with TRBJ1-5; D is possibly TRBD1 (6 bases). The germline V gene has CDR1 SQVTM and CDR2 ANQGSEA. This CDR3 has 13 amino acids. The V and J ends lost 6 bases and 4 bases respectively, with 13 bases between them. Here the CDR3 reads CSVAGGQNQPQHF. The CDR3 nucleotides are TGCAGCGTCGCCGGGGGGCAGAATCAGCCCCAGCATTTT. The complete variable domain, with remaining parts taken from reference TRBV29-1 and TRBJ1-5, reads SAVISQKPSRDICQRGTSLTIQCQVDSQVTMMFWYRQQPGQSLTLIATANQGSEATYESGFVIDKFPISRPNLTFSTLTVSNMSPEDSSIYLCSVAGGQNQPQHFGDGTRLSIL.

The chain joins TRBV2 to TRBJ2-7; maybe TRBD1 (6 bases). V dropped 7 bases and J dropped 2 bases, with 21 bases sitting between them. The CDR3 extends over 16 amino acids. Germline CDR1 is SNHLY and CDR2 is FYNNEI. The CDR3 protein is CASNPSFDRYAYEQYF. The DNA for the CDR3 is TGTGCCAGCAATCCCAGCTTCGACAGGTATGCCTACGAGCAGTACTTC.

This clonotype was seen only a few times. Here the CDR3 reads CAMGRQGAGASYNEQFF. CDR3 DNA sequence: TGTGCCATGGGGCGACAAGGGGCAGGGGCAAGTTACAATGAGCAGTTCTTC. The chain links TRBV10-3 to TRBJ2-1; TRBD1 is a possible D gene (6 bases). Germline V gives CDR1 ENHRY, CDR2 SYGVKD. The CDR3 covers 17 residues. V lost 9 bases and J lost 4, with 25 bases in between.

This clonotype was detected ten times or more. The J gene is TRBJ2-1, the V gene TRBV5-1, with 10 bases lining up with TRBD2. J lost 5 bases, V lost 1 base, and 3 bases had no gene match. The CDR3 spans 15 residues. Germline V lookup: CDR1 SGHRS, CDR2 YFSETQ. The CDR3 sequence is CASSLRTSGNNEQFF. The DNA of the CDR3 is TGCGCCAGCAGCTTGCGGACTAGCGGAAACAATGAGCAGTTCTTC.

The V gene is TRBV5-1, the J gene TRBJ2-3; 8 bases are a match to TRBD2. The J segment lost 2 bases and the V segment lost 2 bases, leaving 4 bases of the junction unmatched. This CDR3 has 15 amino acids. In germline, CDR1 is SGHRS, CDR2 YFSETQ. The CDR3 here is CASSLIAGNTDTQYF. CDR3 nucleotide sequence: TGCGCCAGCAGCTTAATAGCGGGGAACACAGATACGCAGTATTTT.

This clonotype has at least ten counts. The chain is built from TRBV20-1 and TRBJ2-1; the match to TRBD2 covers 11 bases. CDR3 size: 17 residues. V lost 0 bases to trimming and J lost 4 bases; unmatched junction nucleotides: 8. In germline, CDR1 is DFQATT, CDR2 SNEGSKA (reference sequence). This CDR3 is CSARDLTSGSVYNEQFF. CDR3 DNA: TGCAGTGCTAGAGACCTAACTAGCGGGAGCGTTTACAATGAGCAGTTCTTC.

There are many counts of this clonotype. The rearrangement links TRBV15 to TRBJ2-1, with 8 bases fitting TRBD1. This CDR3 region has 15 residues. Looked up from germline, CDR1 is LNHNV and CDR2 is YYDKDF (reference sequence). The junction had 5 bases not matched to a gene; V was cut back by 3 bases and J by 4 bases. The CDR3 DNA reads TGTGCCACCAGCAGCCGGGACAGGCCTTACAATGAGCAGTTCTTC. Translating it yields CATSSRDRPYNEQFF.

On this clonotype itself: Since a much larger clone is just one base distant, this may be a read error. This chain joins TRBV6-1 and TRBJ2-7; D unclear. Germline assignment: CDR1 MNHNS and CDR2 SASEGT. Trimming removed 5 bases from V and 2 bases from J, with 10 bases in between. The length of the CDR3 is 13 residues. In DNA, the CDR3 is TGTGCCAGCAGTCAACGGGCTCCCTACGAGCAGTACTTC. Its translation: CASSQRAPYEQYF.

V usage is TRBV14 and J usage is TRBJ2-3; D call uncertain. In germline, CDR1 is SGHDN, CDR2 FVKESK. The CDR3 contains 13 residues. The V and J ends lost 1 base and 5 bases respectively, with 7 bases between them. The chain's CDR3 is CASSQVILDTQYF. CDR3 sequence (DNA): TGTGCCAGCAGCCAAGTGATATTAGATACGCAGTATTTT.

This clonotype was recorded a few times. The chain combines TRBV30 with TRBJ2-7; either TRBD1 or TRBD2 may supply D (5 bases each). There are 14 residues in the CDR3. The germline V gene has CDR1 GTSNPN and CDR2 SVGIG (reference sequence). V was pared by 7 bases and J by 0 bases, with 16 bases between. The CDR3: CASYRDPSSYEQYF. As DNA, the CDR3 is TGTGCCTCATACCGGGACCCCAGCTCCTACGAGCAGTACTTC.

There are a few counts of this clonotype. J is TRBJ2-3 and V is TRBV12-3 or TRBV12-4; the D is unclear. Deletions cut 3 bases from V and 5 bases from J, with 6 bases between. This CDR3 contains 12 residues. CDR3: CASSFKEDTQYF. The DNA for the CDR3 is TGTGCCAGCAGTTTTAAGGAAGATACGCAGTATTTT.

The rearrangement links TRBV29-1 to TRBJ2-5; D gene unclear. The V gene's germline CDR1 is SQVTM and CDR2 ANQGSEA. The CDR3 is 12 residues long. Trimming cost V 4 bases and J 5 bases, with 11 bases left between them. CDR3 region: CSVGTDGETQYF. The CDR3, as DNA: TGCAGCGTTGGAACTGATGGGGAGACCCAGTACTTC.

In DNA form, the CDR3 reads TGCAGTGCTAGGCAAGTTGTCGCCACCGGGGAGCTGTTTTTT. It translates to CSARQVVATGELFF. The V and J genes are TRBV20-1 and TRBJ2-2; no clear D. V was trimmed by 3 bases and J by 4 bases, leaving 12 bases between them. The CDR3 length is 14 residues. In germline, CDR1 is DFQATT, CDR2 SNEGSKA (reference sequence).

This clonotype was counted a few times. CDR3 DNA: TGCGCCAGCAGCTTGAGATATAGGGACAGGCGTTTATTGCAGTACTTC. As protein: CASSLRYRDRRLLQYF. The rearrangement links TRBV5-1 to TRBJ2-7, with 8 bases lining up with TRBD1. The CDR3 loop spans 16 amino acids. J lost 9 bases, V lost 1 base, and 15 bases had no gene match. Germline values: CDR1 SGHRS, CDR2 YFSETQ.

This clonotype has just a few counts. The chain links TRBV11-2 to TRBJ2-5, with D unclear. The V end lost 1 base, the J end lost 2 bases, and 11 bases lay between the germline ends. Germline CDR1 SGHAT, CDR2 FQNNGV. The length of the CDR3 is 15 residues. The CDR3 DNA reads TGTGCCAGCAGCTTAGTCTCGTTTATACAAGAGACCCAGTACTTC. This sequence encodes CASSLVSFIQETQYF. The full variable domain, in which reference TRBV11-2 and TRBJ2-5 provide the parts outside the CDR3, is EAGVAQSPRYKIIEKRQSVAFWCNPISGHATLYWYQQILGQGPKLLIQFQNNGVVDDSQLPKDRFSAERLKGVDSTLKIQPAKLEDSAVYLCASSLVSFIQETQYFGPGTRLLVL.

This clonotype is classed as medium-sized. This chain joins TRBV12-3 or TRBV12-4 and TRBJ2-7, with D uncertain. V was clipped by 3 bases and J by 6 bases, with 6 bases between them. The CDR3 sequence is 11 residues long. The DNA for the CDR3 is TGTGCCAGCAGTTTTAGGAGCGAGCAGTACTTC. Its protein is CASSFRSEQYF.

The rearrangement joins TRBV28 to TRBJ2-1, with D possibly being TRBD1 (5 bases). V was pared by 5 bases and J by 6 bases, with 17 bases between. Germline lookup yields CDR1 MDHEN and CDR2 SYDVKM. The CDR3 consists of 15 residues. The CDR3 DNA is TGTGCCAGCAGTCTCGGACAACCGAAGGGCAATGAGCAGTTCTTC. It yields the protein CASSLGQPKGNEQFF.

The table lists this clonotype with many counts. The CDR3 region is CASSLAGQGSYEQYF. The DNA for the CDR3 is TGTGCCAGCAGCTTAGCAGGACAGGGGTCCTACGAGCAGTACTTC. This chain links TRBV7-2 with TRBJ2-7; the match to TRBD1 covers 9 bases. V trimming: 0 bases; J trimming: 1 base; junction bases outside the gene matches: 1. Per the germline V gene, CDR1 is SGHTA and CDR2 is FQGNSA. The CDR3 spans 15 residues.

The chain uses TRBV20-1 and TRBJ1-6; D ambiguous. Germline assignment: CDR1 DFQATT and CDR2 SNEGSKA (reference sequence). This CDR3 is 10 amino acids long. With 5 bases removed from V and 5 bases from J, the gap between germline ends came to 1 base. The CDR3 here is CSADNSPLHF. CDR3 coding DNA: TGCAGTGCTGATAATTCACCCCTCCACTTT.

The rearrangement joins TRBV6-1 to TRBJ2-5; possibly TRBD1 or TRBD2 for D (5 bases each). The germline gives CDR1 MNHNS, CDR2 SASEGT. CDR3 length: 15 amino acids. The V end was cut by 7 bases, the J end by 2 bases, with 17 bases between. In nucleotides, the CDR3 is TGTGCCAGCAACCCTCCGGGACGGAGACAAGAGACCCAGTACTTC. This translates into CASNPPGRRQETQYF.

CDR3 nucleotides: TGCAGTGCTAGAGGCATGCGGGACGCGCAGTTCTTC. Amino acids: CSARGMRDAQFF. This chain joins TRBV20-1 and TRBJ2-1, with D perhaps matching TRBD2 (6 bases). This CDR3 has 12 residues. Trimming removed 1 base from V and 12 bases from J, with 13 bases in between. CDR1 is DFQATT and CDR2 is SNEGSKA in the germline V gene (reference sequence).